This is a list of T cell receptor beta chains from one sample in a study of T cells after yellow fever vaccination. TCRdb recomputed calls from the 5' RACE reads with MiXCR, one row per CDR3 protein. This table holds 78,000 or so distinct CDR3 sequences, around 7.9% found once. Sequencing used CD8+ T cells sorted from PBMCs, obtained 9 to 11 days after the first yellow fever vaccination. These receptors came from a man younger than 35 who received the YFV17D yellow fever vaccine. Each CDR3 is given without its conserved first and last residue. D genes are given only for firm matches.

cdr3_aa j_call v_call cdr3_length d_call
ASSLGAGAQVTDTQY TRBJ2-3 TRBV7-6 15 -
ASSYLGEETQY TRBJ2-5 TRBV6-5 11 -
ASSHNNRGRSTGELF TRBJ2-2 TRBV7-9 15 TRBD1
ASSGLSNEQF TRBJ2-1 TRBV4-1 10 -
ASSLTGDNEQF TRBJ2-1 TRBV5-1 11 TRBD1
ASSVGGAVGANVLT TRBJ2-6 TRBV7-2 14 TRBD2
ASSPSGSHEQY TRBJ2-7 TRBV7-9 11 -
ASSLGIGVSYNEQF TRBJ2-1 TRBV13 14 -
ASSPGLAGSNEQF TRBJ2-1 TRBV18 13 TRBD2
ASSYISDTQY TRBJ2-3 TRBV7-6 10 -
ASSLEGQSADTQY TRBJ2-3 TRBV5-1 13 -
ATSRDLETQY TRBJ2-5 TRBV15 10 -
ASSLSGSSYGYT TRBJ1-2 TRBV5-6 12 -
ASSNSGEDTEAF TRBJ1-1 TRBV12-3/TRBV12-4 12 -
ASSLDRGMGSYEQY TRBJ2-7 TRBV7-2 14 TRBD1
ATSVKDATGYNSPLH TRBJ1-6 TRBV5-1 15 TRBD1
ASSQDLLATEAF TRBJ1-1 TRBV4-1 12 -
ASSVSGGGTDTQY TRBJ2-3 TRBV7-6 13 TRBD2
ANSLGGLYEQY TRBJ2-7 TRBV7-9 11 -
ASSYGQNTEAF TRBJ1-1 TRBV6-5 11 -
ATSPTSGNNEQF TRBJ2-1 TRBV15 12 TRBD2
ASSQEGRVRNSPLH TRBJ1-6 TRBV4-1 14 -
ASSLAGGAINQPQH TRBJ1-5 TRBV27 14 -
ASSLPTAYNEQF TRBJ2-1 TRBV5-6 12 -
ASSQGQGIADTQY TRBJ2-3 TRBV4-1 13 TRBD1
ASSQGGGARNEQF TRBJ2-1 TRBV4-1 13 -
ASSLWPTSGDSPLH TRBJ1-6 TRBV11-2 14 -
ASSTGTEQF TRBJ2-1 TRBV5-4 9 -
ASSSGLADLTDTQY TRBJ2-3 TRBV9 14 TRBD2
ASSFIGQGAGDIQY TRBJ2-4 TRBV13 14 TRBD1
SARFRAGGPKSNEQF TRBJ2-1 TRBV20-1 15 TRBD2
ASSPRGEANYGYT TRBJ1-2 TRBV18 13 -
SARGGLLASETQY TRBJ2-5 TRBV29-1 13 TRBD2
ASSQLQTGNQPQH TRBJ1-5 TRBV16 13 -
ASSGTDWLGSPLH TRBJ1-6 TRBV5-1 13 TRBD1
ASSNRDRENIQY TRBJ2-4 TRBV19 12 TRBD1
ASSLTSWGNNSPLH TRBJ1-6 TRBV27 14 -
ASSLGWGAYEQY TRBJ2-7 TRBV5-1 12 -
ASSLDNPYEQY TRBJ2-7 TRBV7-9 11 -
ASSGTLSTEPFPGHGYT TRBJ1-2 TRBV5-1 17 -
ASSFLWQGQHIKESSGANVLT TRBJ2-6 TRBV7-2 21 -
ASSIFSEAF TRBJ1-1 TRBV19 9 -
ASSIGTGPLNEQF TRBJ2-1 TRBV5-6 13 TRBD1
ASSPQNTEAF TRBJ1-1 TRBV5-6 10 -
ASRPGTEQETQY TRBJ2-5 TRBV28 12 -
ASSLAEGATGNTIY TRBJ1-3 TRBV5-1 14 TRBD1
ASSLGAEAF TRBJ1-1 TRBV12-3/TRBV12-4 9 -
SVEVLAADTQY TRBJ2-3 TRBV29-1 11 TRBD2
ASSWEGGLNEQF TRBJ2-1 TRBV27 12 -
ASSQQTLNNEQF TRBJ2-1 TRBV6-1 12 -
ASSLGGGRYEQY TRBJ2-7 TRBV5-1 12 -
ASSLALYNEQF TRBJ2-1 TRBV5-1 11 -
ASSSGGASEQF TRBJ2-1 TRBV5-1 11 TRBD2
ASRFSRENTEAF TRBJ1-1 TRBV5-1 12 -
ASSSSPGQGYQPQH TRBJ1-5 TRBV6-2/TRBV6-3 14 TRBD1